This T cell receptor (beta chain) originates from a study of blood T cells in healthy people across ages. General study results and limits: Donor CMV status was unknown, possibly confounding expanded clonotype changes. Age advanced and TCR beta diversity per million T cells fell, roughly linearly. TCR beta diversity tracked closely with naive T cell percentage.

This clonotype was observed at least ten times. The antigen is not known. The CDR3 consists of 14 residues. V was pared by 2 bases and J by 0 bases, with 7 bases between. Germline CDR1 reads MNHEY; CDR2 reads SMNVEV (reference sequence). Together with a sample-barcoded 5' primer, a J-beta primer mix was included in a second PCR lasting about 7 to 12 cycles. Each cDNA was tagged by a template-switch adaptor containing 12 random nucleotides. TCRdb used MiXCR to reprocess the 5' RACE reads, holding one entry per CDR3 protein. The table records hundreds of thousands of distinct CDR3 sequences, about 51% of them present only once.

V usage is TRBV27 and J usage is TRBJ1-2; D is ambiguous. This receptor was obtained from a woman aged 80 or over in good health. The material sequenced was blood. The chain's CDR3 is CASSLKGPNYGYTF. In DNA form, the CDR3 reads TGTGCCAGCAGTTTAAAAGGTCCTAACTATGGCTACACCTTC.